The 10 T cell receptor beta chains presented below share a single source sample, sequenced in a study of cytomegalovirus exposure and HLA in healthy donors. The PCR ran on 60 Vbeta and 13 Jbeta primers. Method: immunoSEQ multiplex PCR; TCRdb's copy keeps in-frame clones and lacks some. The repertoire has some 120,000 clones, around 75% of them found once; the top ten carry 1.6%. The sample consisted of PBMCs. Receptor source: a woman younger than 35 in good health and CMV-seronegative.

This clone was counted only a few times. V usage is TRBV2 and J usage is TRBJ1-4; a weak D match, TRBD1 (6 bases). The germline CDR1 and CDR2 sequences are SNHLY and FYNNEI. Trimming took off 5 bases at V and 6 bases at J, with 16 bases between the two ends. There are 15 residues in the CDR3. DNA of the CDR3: TGTGCCAGCAGTAAAGTGATGAAGGGGGATGAAAAACTGTTTTTT. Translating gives CASSKVMKGDEKLFF.

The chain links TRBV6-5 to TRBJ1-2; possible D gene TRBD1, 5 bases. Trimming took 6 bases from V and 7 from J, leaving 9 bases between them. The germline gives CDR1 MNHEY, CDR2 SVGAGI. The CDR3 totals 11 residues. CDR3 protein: CASSGGVGYTF. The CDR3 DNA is TGTGCCAGCAGCGGGGGTGTTGGCTACACCTTC.

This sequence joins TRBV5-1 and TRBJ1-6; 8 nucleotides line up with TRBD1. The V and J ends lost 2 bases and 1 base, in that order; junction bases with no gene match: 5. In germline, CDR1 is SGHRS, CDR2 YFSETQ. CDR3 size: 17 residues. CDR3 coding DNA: TGCGCCAGCAGCTTACGAACAGGGGGATCCTATAATTCACCCCTCCACTTT. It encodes CASSLRTGGSYNSPLHF.

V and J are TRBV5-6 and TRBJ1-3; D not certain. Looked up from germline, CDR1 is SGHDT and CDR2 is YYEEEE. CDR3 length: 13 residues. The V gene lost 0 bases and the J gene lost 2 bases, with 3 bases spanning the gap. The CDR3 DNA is TGTGCCAGCAGCTTGGCGGCTGGAAACACCATATATTTT. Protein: CASSLAAGNTIYF. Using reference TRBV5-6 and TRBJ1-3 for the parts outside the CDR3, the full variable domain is DAGVTQSPTHLIKTRGQQVTLRCSPKSGHDTVSWYQQALGQGPQFIFQYYEEEERQRGNFPDRFSGHQFPNYSSELNVNALLLGDSALYLCASSLAAGNTIYFGEGSWLTVV.

This CDR3 reads CASSPLPLSGGSYNEQFF. The CDR3 coding sequence is TGTGCCAGCAGTCCGCTTCCCCTTAGCGGGGGCTCCTACAATGAGCAGTTCTTC. This chain links TRBV27 with TRBJ2-1; 9 bases agree with TRBD2. Germline CDR1 MNHEY, CDR2 SMNVEV (reference sequence). CDR3 length: 18 residues. V was pared by 5 bases and J by 0 bases, with 11 bases of the junction left unmatched.

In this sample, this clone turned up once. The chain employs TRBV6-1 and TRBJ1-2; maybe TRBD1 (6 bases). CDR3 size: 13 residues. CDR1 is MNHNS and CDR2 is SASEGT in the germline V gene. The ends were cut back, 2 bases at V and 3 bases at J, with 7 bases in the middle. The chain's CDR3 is CASSETGYYGYTF. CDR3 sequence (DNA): TGTGCCAGCAGTGAAACAGGGTACTATGGCTACACCTTC.

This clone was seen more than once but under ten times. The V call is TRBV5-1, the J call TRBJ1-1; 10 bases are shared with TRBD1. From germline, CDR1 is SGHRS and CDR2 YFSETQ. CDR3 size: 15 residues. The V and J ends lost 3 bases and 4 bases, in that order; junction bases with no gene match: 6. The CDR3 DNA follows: TGCGCCAGCAGCTGGGGACAGGGGCGGGCCACTGAAGCTTTCTTT. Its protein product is CASSWGQGRATEAFF.

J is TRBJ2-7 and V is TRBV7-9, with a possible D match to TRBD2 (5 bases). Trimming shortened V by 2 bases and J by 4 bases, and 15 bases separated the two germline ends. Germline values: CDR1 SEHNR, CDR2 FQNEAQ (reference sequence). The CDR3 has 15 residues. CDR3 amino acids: CASSLIGGRLYEQYF. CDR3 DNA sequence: TGTGCCAGCAGCTTAATTGGAGGCCGGCTATACGAGCAGTACTTC.

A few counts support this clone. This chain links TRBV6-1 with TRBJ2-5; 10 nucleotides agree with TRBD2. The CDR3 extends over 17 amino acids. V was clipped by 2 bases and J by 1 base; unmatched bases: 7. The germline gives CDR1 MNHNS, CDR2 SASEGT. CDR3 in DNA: TGTGCCAGCAGTGAAAGGAGCGGGGGGGTACCCCAAGAGACCCAGTACTTC. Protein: CASSERSGGVPQETQYF.

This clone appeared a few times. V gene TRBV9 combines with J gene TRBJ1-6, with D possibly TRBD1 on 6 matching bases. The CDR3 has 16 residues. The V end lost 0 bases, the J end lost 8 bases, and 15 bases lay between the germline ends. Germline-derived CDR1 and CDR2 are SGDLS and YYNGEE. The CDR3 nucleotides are TGTGCCAGCAGCGTAGTTGGACAGAACTTATATTCACCCCTCCACTTT. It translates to CASSVVGQNLYSPLHF.